The T cell receptor (beta chain) described here comes from a study of blood T cell repertoires in COVID-19. Study as a whole: The cDNA or gDNA used as material had been derived from T cells, B-cell-depleted T cells, or PBMCs.

The CDR3 length is 16 residues. V lost 4 bases and J lost 3, with 17 bases in between. The germline gives CDR1 MNHEY, CDR2 SMNVEV (reference sequence). Sequenced by immunoSEQ multiplex PCR; TCRdb stores in-frame clones only, minus some. This table has around 300,000 clones, roughly nine tenths appearing once. The sequenced sample was peripheral blood. The chain couples TRBV27 to TRBJ2-3; tentative D call: TRBD2 (6 bases). The receptor was derived from a woman in her 40s who had recovered from COVID-19. The CDR3 protein is CASSSLATGVTDTQYF. CDR3 DNA: TGTGCCAGCAGTTCATTAGCCACGGGAGTGACAGATACGCAGTATTTT.